This T cell receptor beta chain was sequenced during a study of STAT3 mutations in large granular lymphocyte leukemia. Study summary: More than half of T-LGLL patients received immunosuppressive therapy. Findings and caveats of the study: TCR clonotype switching after therapy occurred in about 30% of the 18 patients. In T-cell large granular lymphocyte leukemia, about half of patients showed multiple immunodominant subclonotypes. Differing intervals and regimens complicate linking therapy response to clone burden.

Points on this clone: The antigen remains unidentified.

Libraries were prepared by immunoSEQ multiplex PCR; TCRdb keeps only in-frame clonotypes and omits some of them. The sample records about 42,000 clones, 80% to 85% being singletons. The length of the CDR3 is 12 residues. Trimming stripped 3 bases from V and 8 bases from J, with 10 bases between. Germline-derived CDR1 and CDR2 are KGHSH and LQKENI. The sequencing input was PBMCs. The receptor was derived from a human donor with T large granular lymphocyte leukemia. Some clones in this sample may be carry-over from other donors' samples. This chain joins TRBV18 and TRBJ1-1, with a weak D call TRBD1 (5 bases). The CDR3 spells CASSPGTGEAFF. The CDR3 nucleotides read TGTGCCAGCTCACCGGGGACCGGCGAAGCTTTCTTT.